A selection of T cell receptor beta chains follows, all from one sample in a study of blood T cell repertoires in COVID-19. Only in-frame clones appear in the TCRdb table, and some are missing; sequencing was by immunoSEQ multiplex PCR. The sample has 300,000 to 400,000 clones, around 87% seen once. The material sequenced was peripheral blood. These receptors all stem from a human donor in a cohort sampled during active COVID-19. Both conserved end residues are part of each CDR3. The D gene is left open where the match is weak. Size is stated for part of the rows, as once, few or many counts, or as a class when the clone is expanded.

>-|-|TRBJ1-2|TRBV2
CASSSRASGYTF
TGTGCCAGCAGCTCCAGGGCAAGCGGCTACACCTTC
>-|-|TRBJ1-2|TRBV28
CASSGGQPNYGYTF
TGTGCCAGCAGTGGCGGGCAGCCTAACTATGGCTACACCTTC
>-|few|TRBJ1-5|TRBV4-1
CASSQDESLSNQPQHF
TGCGCCAGCAGCCAAGATGAGAGTCTTAGCAATCAGCCCCAGCATTTT
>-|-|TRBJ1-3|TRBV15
CATSRDQSTSGNTIYF
TGTGCCACCAGCAGAGATCAGTCAACCTCTGGAAACACCATATATTTT
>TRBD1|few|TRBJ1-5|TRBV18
CASSLGQGANQPQHF
TGTGCCAGCTCACTAGGACAGGGCGCCAATCAGCCCCAGCATTTT
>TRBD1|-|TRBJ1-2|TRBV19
CATTGTVYGYTF
TGTGCCACGACAGGGACCGTCTATGGCTACACCTTC
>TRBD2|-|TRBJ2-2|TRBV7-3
CASSLTGTRDTGELFF
TGTGCCAGCAGCTTGACCGGGACTAGGGACACCGGGGAGCTGTTTTTT
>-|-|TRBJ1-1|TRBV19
CASSLREGGRTEAFF
TGTGCCAGTAGTCTCCGGGAGGGAGGAAGGACTGAAGCTTTCTTT
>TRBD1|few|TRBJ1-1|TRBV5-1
CASSLAPRGQGVEAFF
TGCGCCAGCAGCTTGGCTCCACGGGGACAGGGGGTTGAAGCTTTCTTT
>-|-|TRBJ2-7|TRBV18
CASSPSGRRYEQYF
TGTGCCAGCTCACCGTCGGGCAGGAGGTACGAGCAGTACTTC
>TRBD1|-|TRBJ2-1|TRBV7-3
CASSASGQGLKEQFF
TGTGCCAGCAGCGCGTCGGGACAGGGCTTAAAGGAGCAGTTCTTC
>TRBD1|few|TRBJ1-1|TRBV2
CASRDRADTEAFF
TGTGCCAGCAGAGACAGGGCGGACACTGAAGCTTTCTTT
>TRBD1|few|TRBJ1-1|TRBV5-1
CASSLQGQGGTEAFF
TGCGCCAGCAGCTTGCAGGGACAGGGTGGGACTGAAGCTTTCTTT
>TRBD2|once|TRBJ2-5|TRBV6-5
CASSRLARGETQYF
TGTGCCAGCTCCCGACTAGCCCGGGGGGAGACCCAGTACTTC
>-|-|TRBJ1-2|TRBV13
CASSPGSRVYTF
TGTGCCAGCAGCCCCGGCTCCCGGGTATACACCTTC
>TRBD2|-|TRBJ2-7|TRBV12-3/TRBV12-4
CASTSWGGEEQYF
TGTGCCAGCACCTCCTGGGGGGGGGAGGAGCAGTACTTC